The 32 T cell receptor beta chains listed next were all sequenced from one sample in a study of human T cells and chemical hapten exposure. TCRdb recomputed calls from the RACE reads with MiXCR, one row per CDR3 protein. The sample records around 350,000 distinct CDR3 sequences, about 5.4% being singletons. The time point denotes: pre-sensitization, week 0. This sample's treatment: therapeutic diphenylcyclopropenone sensitization with weekly scalp DPC. The material sequenced was whole blood, taken in connection with sensitization to the hapten diphenylcyclopropenone (DPC). Receptor source: a woman between 18 and 29 years old with alopecia areata. Some clones in this sample may be carry-over from other donors' samples.

This clonotype was recorded many times. The chain links TRBV6-2 or TRBV6-3 to TRBJ1-2, with unresolved D. Trimming took 5 bases from V and 7 from J, leaving 11 bases between them. The CDR3 is made up of 12 amino acids. In germline, CDR1 is MNHEY, CDR2 SVGEGT. CDR3 bases: TGTGCCAGCAGTCCCAACCTCGGTGGCTACACCTTC. Its protein product is CASSPNLGGYTF.

This clonotype occurred a few times. The genes are TRBV4-1 and TRBJ2-7; D might be TRBD1 or TRBD2, each matching 5 bases. V was pared by 0 bases and J by 6 bases, with 12 bases between. The CDR3 covers 14 residues. CDR1 and CDR2 (germline): MGHRA, YSYEKL. The CDR3 DNA sequence: TGCGCCAGCAGCCAAGAATCCGGGGCAGGCGAGCAGTACTTC. Amino acid sequence: CASSQESGAGEQYF.

Many counts were recorded for this clonotype. The chain employs TRBV9 and TRBJ1-2; D remains ambiguous. Germline V gene lookup returns CDR1 SGDLS and CDR2 YYNGEE. The CDR3 extends over 15 amino acids. V was cut by 0 bases and J by 2 bases, with 11 bases left in between. The CDR3 nucleotides are TGTGCCAGCAGCGTAGACGCACGGTTGAACTATGGCTACACCTTC. Translating gives CASSVDARLNYGYTF. Supplemented by reference TRBV9 and TRBJ1-2, the full variable domain reads DSGVTQTPKHLITATGQRVTLRCSPRSGDLSVYWYQQSLDQGLQFLIQYYNGEERAKGNILERFSAQQFPDLHSELNLSSLELGDSALYFCASSVDARLNYGYTFGSGTRLTVV.

This clonotype was seen a handful of times. The rearrangement links TRBV6-6 to TRBJ2-3; possibly TRBD1 for D (6 bases). CDR3 length equals 15 residues. Trimming stripped 2 bases from V and 3 bases from J, with 12 bases between. The germline V gene encodes CDR1 MNHNY and CDR2 SVGAGI (reference sequence). The CDR3 coding sequence is TGTGCCAGCAGTTACGGGGGCCGGAGGACAGATACGCAGTATTTT. Translating it yields CASSYGGRRTDTQYF.

This clonotype was counted ten times or more. The chain carries TRBV6-5 and TRBJ1-5; D unclear. Germline values: CDR1 MNHEY, CDR2 SVGAGI. CDR3 length: 16 residues. Trimming stripped 5 bases from V and 8 bases from J, with 22 bases between. CDR3 sequence: CASSPTAGAPGEPQHF. The CDR3 DNA reads as TGTGCCAGCAGTCCAACCGCGGGCGCCCCTGGCGAGCCCCAGCATTTT.

The sample holds many counts of this clonotype. The chain employs TRBV6-2 or TRBV6-3 and TRBJ1-1, with a possible D match to TRBD1 (6 bases). Germline V lookup: CDR1 MNHEY, CDR2 SVGEGT. The CDR3 is made up of 13 amino acids. The germline V and J ends were trimmed by 7 bases and 5 bases, with 14 bases remaining between them. CDR3 amino acids: CASTGLRGTEAFF. CDR3 nucleotide sequence: TGTGCCAGCACCGGCCTGAGGGGGACTGAAGCTTTCTTT.

The CDR3 region has the DNA TGTGCCAGCTCACCTTGGACAGGGGGCTCTGGGGCCAACGTCCTGACTTTC. Encoded protein: CASSPWTGGSGANVLTF. The rearrangement joins TRBV18 to TRBJ2-6; 10 nucleotides line up with TRBD1. J lost 0 bases, V lost 3 bases, and 2 bases had no gene match. The germline gives CDR1 KGHSH, CDR2 LQKENI. The CDR3 sequence is 17 residues long.

This clonotype showed up just a few times. The rearrangement uses TRBV6-1 and TRBJ2-5; 8 nucleotides match TRBD1. From germline, CDR1 is MNHNS and CDR2 SASEGT. This CDR3 comprises 15 residues. The V segment lost 0 bases and the J segment 2 bases; nucleotides outside the gene matches: 2. CDR3 protein: CASSEATGGQETQYF. CDR3 nucleotides: TGTGCCAGCAGTGAAGCAACAGGGGGACAAGAGACCCAGTACTTC.

The genes are TRBV5-6 and TRBJ2-3; TRBD1 matches at 7 bases. V trimming: 2 bases; J trimming: 4 bases; junction bases outside the gene matches: 4. This CDR3 comprises 14 residues. The germline CDR1 and CDR2 sequences are SGHDT and YYEEEE. CDR3 loop: CASSFDRVPDTQYF. CDR3 DNA: TGTGCCAGCAGCTTTGACAGGGTCCCAGATACGCAGTATTTT. The entire variable domain, with the rest obtained from reference TRBV5-6 and TRBJ2-3, is as follows: DAGVTQSPTHLIKTRGQQVTLRCSPKSGHDTVSWYQQALGQGPQFIFQYYEEEERQRGNFPDRFSGHQFPNYSSELNVNALLLGDSALYLCASSFDRVPDTQYFGPGTRLTVL.

This clonotype was observed at least ten times. The rearrangement uses TRBV20-1 and TRBJ1-1, with a possible D match to TRBD1 (5 bases). There are 14 residues in the CDR3. With 2 bases removed from V and 3 bases from J, the gap between germline ends came to 13 bases. CDR1 is DFQATT, CDR2 SNEGSKA, per germline (reference sequence). The CDR3 coding sequence is TGCAGTGCTAGATTGGGGCCCTCGGACACTGAAGCTTTCTTT. Residues: CSARLGPSDTEAFF.

V usage is TRBV9 and J usage is TRBJ2-7; D is undetermined. Between the trimmed V and J ends, which lost 0 bases and 1 base, there was a span of 11 bases. This CDR3 has 15 amino acids. Germline loops: CDR1 SGDLS, CDR2 YYNGEE. Here the CDR3 reads CASSVALGRSYEQYF. The CDR3 DNA reads TGTGCCAGCAGCGTAGCTCTGGGCAGGTCCTACGAGCAGTACTTC.

This clonotype was observed at least ten times. This chain links TRBV7-9 with TRBJ2-5; 7 nucleotides align to TRBD2. CDR1 SEHNR and CDR2 FQNEAQ come from the germline V gene (reference sequence). CDR3 length: 14 amino acids. V lost 3 bases, J lost 5 bases, and 6 bases stayed unmatched. CDR3 region: CASSFGGSRETQYF. The CDR3 DNA sequence: TGTGCCAGCAGCTTCGGGGGGTCTCGGGAGACCCAGTACTTC. The full variable domain, in which reference TRBV7-9 and TRBJ2-5 provide the parts outside the CDR3, is DTGVSQNPRHKITKRGQNVTFRCDPISEHNRLYWYRQTLGQGPEFLTYFQNEAQLEKSRLLSDRFSAERPKGSFSTLEIQRTEQGDSAMYLCASSFGGSRETQYFGPGTRLLVL.

This clonotype has a handful of counts. The chain is built from TRBV10-3 and TRBJ1-6; no clear D gene. There are 14 residues in the CDR3. Germline CDR1 and CDR2: ENHRY and SYGVKD. Trimming removed 1 base at V and 5 bases at J, with 6 bases between. The CDR3 nucleotides are TGTGCCATCAGTGAGTTAGGGAATAATTCACCCCTCCACTTT. This gives the protein CAISELGNNSPLHF.

The chain combines TRBV10-3 with TRBJ2-3, with D possibly TRBD2 on 7 matching bases. This CDR3 contains 15 residues. CDR1 is ENHRY and CDR2 is SYGVKD in the germline V gene. V was pared by 10 bases and J by 7 bases, with 24 bases between. The CDR3 sequence is CATRPGRGADNTQYF. In DNA, the CDR3 is TGTGCCACACGGCCTGGCCGGGGGGCGGATAATACGCAGTATTTT.

The V and J genes are TRBV6-5 and TRBJ1-6, with unresolved D. The CDR3 covers 16 residues. CDR1 MNHEY and CDR2 SVGAGI come from the germline V gene. Trimming removed 2 bases at V and 2 bases at J, with 10 bases between. CDR3 sequence: CASSYPSRPYNSPLHF. CDR3 DNA sequence: TGTGCCAGCAGTTACCCCTCTAGACCCTATAATTCACCCCTCCACTTT.

This clonotype was counted at least ten times. The V gene is TRBV4-2, the J gene TRBJ1-3; maybe TRBD1 (6 bases). The germline V gene has CDR1 LGHNA and CDR2 YNFKEQ. This CDR3 is built from 16 residues. V lost 2 bases to trimming and J lost 1 base, with 12 bases between them. CDR3: CASSQNTGTSGNTIYF. CDR3 sequence (DNA): TGTGCCAGCAGCCAAAATACAGGGACGTCTGGAAACACCATATATTTT.

This clonotype was seen a few times. The chain combines TRBV5-1 with TRBJ2-3; TRBD1 is a possible D gene (6 bases). V gave up 4 bases and J gave up 0 bases, with 9 bases separating them. This CDR3 contains 14 residues. CDR1 and CDR2 (germline): SGHRS, YFSETQ. In DNA, the CDR3 is TGCGCCAGCAGCCGGACAGAGAGCACAGATACGCAGTATTTT. Translated: CASSRTESTDTQYF.

This clonotype has just a few counts. The chain carries TRBV5-4 and TRBJ2-1; 8 nucleotides align to TRBD2. Germline lookup yields CDR1 SGHNT and CDR2 YYREEE (reference sequence). J was trimmed by 8 bases and V by 4 bases; bases with no gene match: 8. This CDR3 has 14 residues. CDR3 in amino acids: CASSPGGGRDEQFF. The CDR3 DNA reads as TGTGCCAGCAGCCCGGGGGGGGGCCGCGATGAGCAGTTCTTC.

A few counts support this clonotype. The rearrangement joins TRBV2 to TRBJ1-5; no reliable D call. CDR1 is SNHLY, CDR2 FYNNEI, per germline. V was trimmed by 1 base and J by 2 bases, leaving 12 bases between them. This CDR3 comprises 16 residues. The CDR3 here is CASSEVGQFGNQPQHF. In nucleotides, the CDR3 is TGTGCCAGCAGTGAAGTGGGCCAGTTTGGCAATCAGCCCCAGCATTTT.

This clonotype came up many times. The chain couples TRBV7-2 to TRBJ2-1; 14 nucleotides line up with TRBD2. CDR3 length equals 15 residues. V trimming: 5 bases; J trimming: 6 bases; junction bases outside the gene matches: 3. Germline-derived CDR1 and CDR2 are SGHTA and FQGNSA. Written as DNA, the CDR3 is TGTGCCAGCAGCGGGACTAGCGGGGGACGCAATGAGCAGTTCTTC. This encodes CASSGTSGGRNEQFF.

This clonotype came up many times. This sequence joins TRBV20-1 and TRBJ1-5; 9 bases align to TRBD1. Unmatched junction bases numbered 5, after V lost 3 bases and J lost 2 bases. CDR3 length: 15 amino acids. In germline, CDR1 is DFQATT, CDR2 SNEGSKA (reference sequence). The CDR3 spells CSASTGGRGNQPQHF. CDR3 in DNA: TGCAGTGCTAGTACAGGGGGCAGAGGCAATCAGCCCCAGCATTTT.

This clonotype has more than one count but fewer than ten. The chain combines TRBV28 with TRBJ2-3; 7 nucleotides align to TRBD1. The CDR3 loop spans 14 amino acids. Germline V gene lookup returns CDR1 MDHEN and CDR2 SYDVKM. V was clipped by 5 bases and J by 4 bases; unmatched bases: 6. CDR3 nucleotides: TGTGCCAGCAGTACGAGGACAGGACCAGATACGCAGTATTTT. As protein: CASSTRTGPDTQYF.

This clonotype was detected only a few times. The rearrangement joins TRBV7-2 to TRBJ1-5, with D perhaps TRBD1 (6 bases). The ends were cut back, 5 bases at V and 0 bases at J, with 17 bases in the middle. The CDR3 has 17 amino acids. Germline V gives CDR1 SGHTA, CDR2 FQGNSA. CDR3 sequence reads: CASSRGGGGYSNQPQHF. As DNA, the CDR3 is TGTGCCAGCAGCCGGGGGGGCGGGGGCTATAGCAATCAGCCCCAGCATTTT.

In its sample, this clonotype was seen a few times. This sequence joins TRBV6-5 and TRBJ2-7; D uncertain. The CDR3 is 11 residues long. CDR1 and CDR2 (germline): MNHEY, SVGAGI. Written as DNA, the CDR3 is TGTGCGAGCGAGGCAGCCTACGAGCAGTACTTC. It specifies CASEAAYEQYF.

The genes are TRBV6-1 and TRBJ2-7; D not certain. Germline V gene lookup returns CDR1 MNHNS and CDR2 SASEGT. Trimming removed 0 bases from V and 6 bases from J, with 9 bases in between. This CDR3 region has 13 residues. In DNA form, the CDR3 reads TGTGCCAGCAGTGAAGCGTTCGGCGGCGAGCAGTACTTC. Its translation: CASSEAFGGEQYF.

This clonotype was seen only a few times. The V and J genes are TRBV7-2 and TRBJ2-5; 8 bases are shared with TRBD2. The V gene's germline CDR1 is SGHTA and CDR2 FQGNSA. The trim removed 4 bases at V and 3 bases at J, leaving 4 bases unmatched. The CDR3 totals 14 residues. CDR3 DNA sequence: TGTGCCAGCAGCTCGGGGGGGAACGAAGAGACCCAGTACTTC. Its protein product is CASSSGGNEETQYF.

The rearrangement links TRBV14 to TRBJ2-2; 8 positions agree with TRBD1. V shed 4 bases, J shed 4 bases, and the junction held 5 bases outside the gene matches. The CDR3 spans 15 residues. The germline CDR1 and CDR2 sequences are SGHDN and FVKESK. CDR3 nucleotide sequence: TGTGCCAGCAGCCTTCCAGGGGGCCTCACCGGGGAGCTGTTTTTT. It codes for CASSLPGGLTGELFF.

This sequence joins TRBV5-5 and TRBJ2-3, with 7 nucleotides matching TRBD1. The V and J ends lost 6 bases and 2 bases, in that order; junction bases with no gene match: 15. Per germline, CDR1 SGHKS and CDR2 YYEKEE (reference sequence). This CDR3 spans 17 amino acids. The CDR3 DNA sequence: TGTGCCAGCACCATAGAGGGGGCCCAAACGTTCACAGATACGCAGTATTTT. Amino acids: CASTIEGAQTFTDTQYF.

This clonotype was observed a few times. The chain couples TRBV9 to TRBJ1-1, with D maybe TRBD1 (6 bases). The CDR3 runs 14 residues. In germline, CDR1 is SGDLS, CDR2 YYNGEE. Trimming shortened V by 0 bases and J by 3 bases, and 9 bases separated the two germline ends. The CDR3 here is CASSVATGYTEAFF. DNA for the CDR3: TGTGCCAGCAGCGTAGCAACAGGGTACACTGAAGCTTTCTTT.

In its sample, this clonotype was seen a few times. In DNA form, the CDR3 reads TGTGCCAGCAGCTCACGAACAGGCATGGGGGGTGACTCTTCACCCCTCCACTTT. Amino acids: CASSSRTGMGGDSSPLHF. The rearrangement joins TRBV7-2 to TRBJ1-6; D is possibly TRBD1 (5 bases). Per the germline V gene, CDR1 is SGHTA and CDR2 is FQGNSA. The CDR3 is made up of 18 amino acids. Between the trimmed V and J ends, which lost 4 bases and 9 bases, there was a span of 25 bases. Drawing the rest from reference TRBV7-2 and TRBJ1-6, the complete variable domain is GAGVSQSPSNKVTEKGKDVELRCDPISGHTALYWYRQSLGQGLEFLIYFQGNSAPDKSGLPSDRFSAERTGGSVSTLTIQRTQQEDSAVYLCASSSRTGMGGDSSPLHFGNGTRLTVT.

This clonotype was picked up many times. This chain joins TRBV12-5 and TRBJ1-5; D is possibly TRBD1 (6 bases). CDR3 length: 21 amino acids. V lost 2 bases to trimming and J lost 2 bases, with 28 bases between them. CDR1 LGHNT and CDR2 FRNRAP come from the germline V gene. The CDR3 sequence is CASGLRGFGRGRGWGNQPQHF. The CDR3 DNA follows: TGTGCTAGTGGTTTGCGTGGCTTCGGCAGGGGAAGGGGATGGGGCAATCAGCCCCAGCATTTT. Combining the CDR3 with reference TRBV12-5 and TRBJ1-5 gives the whole variable domain DARVTQTPRHKVTEMGQEVTMRCQPILGHNTVFWYRQTMMQGLELLAYFRNRAPLDDSGMPKDRFSAEMPDATLATLKIQPSEPRDSAVYFCASGLRGFGRGRGWGNQPQHFGDGTRLSIL.

The chain employs TRBV7-9 and TRBJ1-3, with D perhaps TRBD1 (6 bases). The CDR3 spans 15 residues. V lost 4 bases and J lost 0, with 10 bases in between. Per the germline V gene, CDR1 is SEHNR and CDR2 is FQNEAQ (reference sequence). The chain's CDR3 is CASSSDRHSGNTIYF. For the CDR3, the DNA is TGTGCCAGCAGCTCGGACAGACACTCTGGAAACACCATATATTTT.